A selection of T cell receptor beta chains follows, all from one sample in a study of blood T cell repertoires in COVID-19. The method was immunoSEQ multiplex PCR; TCRdb's version includes in-frame clones alone and lacks a portion of them. This table holds about 440,000 clones, roughly 87% found once. The material sequenced was PBMCs or T cells enriched from blood (not recorded which). Receptor source: a woman aged 18-29 years with acute COVID-19. The CDR3 runs from the conserved cysteine through the conserved F or W. Each record gives: clone size, V gene, D gene, J gene, CDR3 DNA, CDR3 protein. D genes are given only for firm matches. Clone size is given for some rows only: seen once, a few or many times, or a class if the clone is expanded.

clone_size: once
v_call: TRBV13
d_call: TRBD1
j_call: TRBJ2-7
cdr3_nt: TGTGCCAGCAGCAGACAGGGTGGTTACGAGCAGTACTTC
cdr3_aa: CASSRQGGYEQYF

clone_size: NA
v_call: TRBV2
d_call: NA
j_call: TRBJ1-3
cdr3_nt: TGTGCCAGCAGTGATAACAGCTACTCTGGAAACACCATATATTTT
cdr3_aa: CASSDNSYSGNTIYF

clone_size: NA
v_call: TRBV19
d_call: TRBD1
j_call: TRBJ1-2
cdr3_nt: TGTGCCAGTAGTCTTCCGACAGGGGGGAGAGATGGCTACACCTTC
cdr3_aa: CASSLPTGGRDGYTF

clone_size: NA
v_call: TRBV21-1
d_call: NA
j_call: TRBJ1-4
cdr3_nt: TGTGCCAGCAGCAAACCAAATGCGGCCAGGGTAAATGAAAAACTGTTTTTT
cdr3_aa: CASSKPNAARVNEKLFF

clone_size: once
v_call: TRBV9
d_call: NA
j_call: TRBJ2-7
cdr3_nt: TGTGCCAGCAGCCAACTAGGACGGACCTACGAGCAGTACTTC
cdr3_aa: CASSQLGRTYEQYF

clone_size: NA
v_call: TRBV10-1
d_call: NA
j_call: TRBJ1-1
cdr3_nt: TGCGCCAGCAGTGCGGGGAGGGCGAACACTGAAGCTTTCTTT
cdr3_aa: CASSAGRANTEAFF

clone_size: NA
v_call: TRBV7-2
d_call: NA
j_call: TRBJ2-2
cdr3_nt: TGTGCCAGCAGCCTTGAGTCACAGGCGAACACCGGGGAGCTGTTTTTT
cdr3_aa: CASSLESQANTGELFF

clone_size: NA
v_call: TRBV18
d_call: NA
j_call: TRBJ2-7
cdr3_nt: TGTGCCAGCTCACCCTACGGGGTAGCTCTCGAGCAGTACTTC
cdr3_aa: CASSPYGVALEQYF

clone_size: NA
v_call: TRBV7-9
d_call: TRBD2
j_call: TRBJ2-1
cdr3_nt: TGTGCCAGCAGCAACCTAGGGACTAGTTTTTTGGATGAGCAGTTCTTC
cdr3_aa: CASSNLGTSFLDEQFF

clone_size: NA
v_call: TRBV24-1
d_call: NA
j_call: TRBJ2-7
cdr3_nt: TGTGCCACCAGTGAAGGGGACATCTTCCCGAAGCAGTACTTC
cdr3_aa: CATSEGDIFPKQYF

clone_size: NA
v_call: TRBV19
d_call: TRBD1
j_call: TRBJ1-6
cdr3_nt: TGTGCCAGTACCATATTAACAGGGGGCGCATATTCACCCCTCCACTTT
cdr3_aa: CASTILTGGAYSPLHF

clone_size: NA
v_call: TRBV7-9
d_call: TRBD1
j_call: TRBJ1-5
cdr3_nt: TGTGCCAGCAGCGGTACAGGGGTTGGAGGATATCAGCCCCAGCATTTT
cdr3_aa: CASSGTGVGGYQPQHF

clone_size: NA
v_call: TRBV9
d_call: TRBD1
j_call: TRBJ2-2
cdr3_nt: TGTGCCAGCAGCGTAGCCACTGACAGGGGGCCGAGAACCGGGGAGCTGTTTTTT
cdr3_aa: CASSVATDRGPRTGELFF

clone_size: once
v_call: TRBV28
d_call: TRBD2
j_call: TRBJ2-2
cdr3_nt: TGTGCCAGCAGTCTAGCGGGGAACACCGGGGAGCTGTTTTTT
cdr3_aa: CASSLAGNTGELFF

clone_size: NA
v_call: TRBV10-2
d_call: NA
j_call: TRBJ1-6
cdr3_nt: TGCGCCAGCAGTGCGCGTGGAGGGCCCGGATCACCCCTCCACTTT
cdr3_aa: CASSARGGPGSPLHF

clone_size: NA
v_call: TRBV5-1
d_call: TRBD1
j_call: TRBJ2-1
cdr3_nt: TGCGCCAGCAGCCTAGCGACAGGGGGGAATGAGCAGTTCTTC
cdr3_aa: CASSLATGGNEQFF

clone_size: NA
v_call: TRBV27
d_call: NA
j_call: TRBJ1-2
cdr3_nt: TGTGCCAGCAGTTTTGGGGGGGCTCGGGGCTACACCTTC
cdr3_aa: CASSFGGARGYTF